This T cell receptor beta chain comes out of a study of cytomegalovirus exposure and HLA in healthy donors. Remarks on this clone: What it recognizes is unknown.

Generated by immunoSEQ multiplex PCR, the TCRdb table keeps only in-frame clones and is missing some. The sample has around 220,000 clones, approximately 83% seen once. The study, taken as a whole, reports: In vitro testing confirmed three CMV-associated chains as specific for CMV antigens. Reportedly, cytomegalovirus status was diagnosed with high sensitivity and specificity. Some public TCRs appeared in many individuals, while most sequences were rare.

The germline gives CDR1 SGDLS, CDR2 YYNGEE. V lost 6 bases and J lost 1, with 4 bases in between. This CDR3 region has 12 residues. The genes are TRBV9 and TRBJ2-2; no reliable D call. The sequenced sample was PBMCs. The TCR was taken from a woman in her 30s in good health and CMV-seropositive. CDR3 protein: CASIGNTGELFF. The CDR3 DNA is TGTGCCAGCATCGGGAACACCGGGGAGCTGTTTTTT.